The clone carrying this T cell receptor beta chain has a handful of counts. Repertoires were generated with immunoSEQ multiplex PCR, while TCRdb's copy carries only in-frame clones and drops some. The top ten clones hold more than 2% of a sample with roughly 240,000 clones, more than 75% of them seen once. The data were obtained in a study of blood T cell repertoires in COVID-19. About the research overall: Researchers got acute and convalescent COVID-19 samples from the United States, Italy and Spain. T cells, B-cell-depleted T cells, or PBMCs provided the cDNA or gDNA that served as material.

This CDR3 spans 14 amino acids. J lost 6 bases, V lost 5 bases, and 7 bases had no gene match. Germline lookup yields CDR1 MNHEY and CDR2 SVGEGT. Enrolled through a virtual design, the participants were between 18 and 89 years of age and came from about two dozen US areas. What was sequenced was PBMCs or T cells enriched from blood (not recorded which). The chain couples TRBV6-2 or TRBV6-3 to TRBJ1-5, with 7 positions matching TRBD1. The origin of this receptor is a woman between 45 and 60 years old who had recovered from COVID-19. The DNA for the CDR3 is TGTGCCAGCAGTCAGGGGGAGGAAGGTCAGCCCCAGCATTTT. Encoded protein: CASSQGEEGQPQHF.